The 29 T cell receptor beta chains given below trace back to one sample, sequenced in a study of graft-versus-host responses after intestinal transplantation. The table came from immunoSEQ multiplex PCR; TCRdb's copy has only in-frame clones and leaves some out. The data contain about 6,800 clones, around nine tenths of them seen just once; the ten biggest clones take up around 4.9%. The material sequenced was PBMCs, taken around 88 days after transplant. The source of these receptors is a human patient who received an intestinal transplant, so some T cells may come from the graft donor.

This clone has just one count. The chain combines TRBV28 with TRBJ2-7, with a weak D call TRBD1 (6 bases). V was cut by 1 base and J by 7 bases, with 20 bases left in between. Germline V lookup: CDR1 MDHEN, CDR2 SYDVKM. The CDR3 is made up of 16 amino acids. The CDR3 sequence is CASSLFGTLVRSEQYF. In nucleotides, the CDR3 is TGTGCCAGCAGTTTATTCGGGACACTAGTAAGGAGTGAGCAGTACTTC.

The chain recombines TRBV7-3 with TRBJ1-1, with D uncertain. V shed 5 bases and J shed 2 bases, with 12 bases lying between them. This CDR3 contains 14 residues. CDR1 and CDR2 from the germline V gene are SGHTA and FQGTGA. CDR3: CASSTDAYNTEAFF. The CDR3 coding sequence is TGTGCCAGCAGCACCGACGCGTATAACACTGAAGCTTTCTTT.

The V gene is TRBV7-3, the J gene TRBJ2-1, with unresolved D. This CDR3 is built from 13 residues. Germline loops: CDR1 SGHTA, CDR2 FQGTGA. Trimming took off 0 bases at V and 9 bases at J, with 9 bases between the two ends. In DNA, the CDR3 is TGTGCCAGCAGCTTAACCTCCTCCGGTGAGCAGTTCTTC. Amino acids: CASSLTSSGEQFF.

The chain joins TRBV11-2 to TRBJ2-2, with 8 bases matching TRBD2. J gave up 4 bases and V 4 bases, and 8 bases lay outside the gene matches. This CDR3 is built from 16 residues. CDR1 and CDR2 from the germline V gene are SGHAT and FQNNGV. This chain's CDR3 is CASSSTGTRGTGELFF. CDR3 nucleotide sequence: TGTGCCAGCAGCTCCACCGGGACTAGGGGCACCGGGGAGCTGTTTTTT.

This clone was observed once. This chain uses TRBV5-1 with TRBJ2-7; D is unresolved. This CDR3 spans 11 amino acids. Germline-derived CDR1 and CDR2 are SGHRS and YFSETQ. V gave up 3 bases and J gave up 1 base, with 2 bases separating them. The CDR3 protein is CASSSSYEQYF. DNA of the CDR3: TGCGCCAGCAGCTCATCCTACGAGCAGTACTTC.

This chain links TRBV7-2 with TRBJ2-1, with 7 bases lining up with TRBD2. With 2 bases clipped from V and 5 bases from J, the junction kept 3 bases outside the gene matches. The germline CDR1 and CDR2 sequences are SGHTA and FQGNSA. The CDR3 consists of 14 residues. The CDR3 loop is CASSLTSEHNEQFF. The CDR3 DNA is TGTGCCAGCAGCTTAACTAGCGAGCACAATGAGCAGTTCTTC.

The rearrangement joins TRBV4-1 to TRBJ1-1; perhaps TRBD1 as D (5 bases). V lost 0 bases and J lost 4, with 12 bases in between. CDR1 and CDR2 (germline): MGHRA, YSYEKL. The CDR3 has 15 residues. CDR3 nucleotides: TGCGCCAGCAGCCAAGAATATGGGGCCGTCACTGAAGCTTTCTTT. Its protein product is CASSQEYGAVTEAFF.

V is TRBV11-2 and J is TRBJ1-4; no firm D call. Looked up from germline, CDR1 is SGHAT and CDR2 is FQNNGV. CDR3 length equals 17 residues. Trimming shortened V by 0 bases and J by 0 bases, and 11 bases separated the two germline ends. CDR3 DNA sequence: TGTGCCAGCAGCTTAGATCCCACGGAAACAACTAATGAAAAACTGTTTTTT. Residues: CASSLDPTETTNEKLFF.

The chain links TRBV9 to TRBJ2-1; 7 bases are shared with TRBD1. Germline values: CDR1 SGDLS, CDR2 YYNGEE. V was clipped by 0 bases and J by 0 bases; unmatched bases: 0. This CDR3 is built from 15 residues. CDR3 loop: CASSVGDSSYNEQFF. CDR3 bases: TGTGCCAGCAGCGTAGGGGACAGCTCCTACAATGAGCAGTTCTTC. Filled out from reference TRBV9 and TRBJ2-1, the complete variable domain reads DSGVTQTPKHLITATGQRVTLRCSPRSGDLSVYWYQQSLDQGLQFLIQYYNGEERAKGNILERFSAQQFPDLHSELNLSSLELGDSALYFCASSVGDSSYNEQFFGPGTRLTVL.

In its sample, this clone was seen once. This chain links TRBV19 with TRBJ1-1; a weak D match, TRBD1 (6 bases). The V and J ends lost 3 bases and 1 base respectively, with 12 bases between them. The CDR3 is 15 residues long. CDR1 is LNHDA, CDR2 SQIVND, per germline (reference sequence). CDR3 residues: CASSMAGHTNTEAFF. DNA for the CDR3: TGTGCCAGTAGTATGGCGGGACATACGAACACTGAAGCTTTCTTT. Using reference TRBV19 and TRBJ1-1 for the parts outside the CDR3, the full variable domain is DGGITQSPKYLFRKEGQNVTLSCEQNLNHDAMYWYRQDPGQGLRLIYYSQIVNDFQKGDIAEGYSVSREKKESFPLTVTSAQKNPTAFYLCASSMAGHTNTEAFFGQGTRLTVV.

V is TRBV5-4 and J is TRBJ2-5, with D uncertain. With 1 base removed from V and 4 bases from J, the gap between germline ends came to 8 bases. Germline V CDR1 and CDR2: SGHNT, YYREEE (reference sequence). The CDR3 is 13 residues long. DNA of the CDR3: TGTGCCAGCAGCTTGCAAATGCGAGAGACCCAGTACTTC. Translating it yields CASSLQMRETQYF.

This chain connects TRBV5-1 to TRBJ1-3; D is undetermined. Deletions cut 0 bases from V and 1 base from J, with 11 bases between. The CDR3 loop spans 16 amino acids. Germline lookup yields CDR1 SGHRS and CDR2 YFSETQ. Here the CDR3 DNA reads TGCGCCAGCAGCTTGGTAGGGCTTGAGTCTGGAAACACCATATATTTT. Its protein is CASSLVGLESGNTIYF.

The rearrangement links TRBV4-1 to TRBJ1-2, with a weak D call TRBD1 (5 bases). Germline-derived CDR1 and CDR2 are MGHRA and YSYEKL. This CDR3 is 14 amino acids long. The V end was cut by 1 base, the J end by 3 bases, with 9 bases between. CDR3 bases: TGCGCCAGCAGCCAAGTGGGGGGTTACTATGGCTACACCTTC. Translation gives CASSQVGGYYGYTF.

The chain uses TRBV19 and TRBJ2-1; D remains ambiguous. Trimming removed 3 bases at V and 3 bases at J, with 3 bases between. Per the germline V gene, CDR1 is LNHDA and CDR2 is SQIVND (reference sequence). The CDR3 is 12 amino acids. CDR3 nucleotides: TGTGCCAGTAGTATGTACTACAATGAGCAGTTCTTC. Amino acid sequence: CASSMYYNEQFF. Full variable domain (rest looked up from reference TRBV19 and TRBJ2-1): DGGITQSPKYLFRKEGQNVTLSCEQNLNHDAMYWYRQDPGQGLRLIYYSQIVNDFQKGDIAEGYSVSREKKESFPLTVTSAQKNPTAFYLCASSMYYNEQFFGPGTRLTVL.

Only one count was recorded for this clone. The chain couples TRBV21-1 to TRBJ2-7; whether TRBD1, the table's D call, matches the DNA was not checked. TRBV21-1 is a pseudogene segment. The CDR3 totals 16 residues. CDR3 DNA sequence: TGTGCCAGCAGCAACAGGACAGGGAACCTAACCTACGAGCAGTACTTC. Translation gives CASSNRTGNLTYEQYF.

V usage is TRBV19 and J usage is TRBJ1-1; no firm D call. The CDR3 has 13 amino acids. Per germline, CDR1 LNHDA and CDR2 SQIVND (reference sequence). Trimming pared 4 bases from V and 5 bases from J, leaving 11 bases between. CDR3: CASSKERWTEAFF. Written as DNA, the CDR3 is TGTGCCAGTAGTAAGGAAAGATGGACTGAAGCTTTCTTT. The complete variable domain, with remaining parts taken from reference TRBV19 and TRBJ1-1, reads DGGITQSPKYLFRKEGQNVTLSCEQNLNHDAMYWYRQDPGQGLRLIYYSQIVNDFQKGDIAEGYSVSREKKESFPLTVTSAQKNPTAFYLCASSKERWTEAFFGQGTRLTVV.

The CDR3 DNA sequence: TGTGCCAGCAGGAAGACCTCGGGACAGCAAGAGACCCAGTACTTC. Translating gives CASRKTSGQQETQYF. The V gene is TRBV28, the J gene TRBJ2-5; TRBD1 agrees at 7 bases. In germline, CDR1 is MDHEN, CDR2 SYDVKM. The V segment lost 6 bases and the J segment 2 bases; nucleotides outside the gene matches: 9. This CDR3 has 15 amino acids.

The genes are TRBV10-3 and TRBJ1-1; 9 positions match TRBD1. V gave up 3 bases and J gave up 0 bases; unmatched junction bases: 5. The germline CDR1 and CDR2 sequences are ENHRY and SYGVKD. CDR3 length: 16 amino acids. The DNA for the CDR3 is TGTGCCATCAGTGACTTGGACAGGGGCATGAACACTGAAGCTTTCTTT. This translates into CAISDLDRGMNTEAFF.

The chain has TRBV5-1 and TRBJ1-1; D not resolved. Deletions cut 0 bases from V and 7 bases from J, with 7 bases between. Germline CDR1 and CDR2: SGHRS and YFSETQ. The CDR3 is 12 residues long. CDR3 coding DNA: TGCGCCAGCAGCTTGGTGAACGGTGAAGCTTTCTTT. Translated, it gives CASSLVNGEAFF.

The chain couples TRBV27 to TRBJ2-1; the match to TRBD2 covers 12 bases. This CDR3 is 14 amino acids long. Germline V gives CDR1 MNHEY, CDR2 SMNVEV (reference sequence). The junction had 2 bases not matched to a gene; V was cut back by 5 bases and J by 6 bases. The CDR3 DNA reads TGTGCCAGCAGTGGACTAGCGGGACGCAATGAGCAGTTCTTC. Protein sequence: CASSGLAGRNEQFF.

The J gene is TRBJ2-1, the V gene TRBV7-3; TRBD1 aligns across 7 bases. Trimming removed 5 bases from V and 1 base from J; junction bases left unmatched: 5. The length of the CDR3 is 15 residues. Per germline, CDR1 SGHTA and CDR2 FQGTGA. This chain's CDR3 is CASSLSGQSYNEQFF. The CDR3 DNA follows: TGTGCCAGCAGCCTATCGGGACAGTCCTACAATGAGCAGTTCTTC.

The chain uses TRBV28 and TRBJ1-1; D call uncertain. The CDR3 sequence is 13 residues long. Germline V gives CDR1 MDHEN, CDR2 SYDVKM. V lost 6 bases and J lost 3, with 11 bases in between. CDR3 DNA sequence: TGTGCCAGCAGCCCTAGGCGGTACACTGAAGCTTTCTTT. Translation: CASSPRRYTEAFF.

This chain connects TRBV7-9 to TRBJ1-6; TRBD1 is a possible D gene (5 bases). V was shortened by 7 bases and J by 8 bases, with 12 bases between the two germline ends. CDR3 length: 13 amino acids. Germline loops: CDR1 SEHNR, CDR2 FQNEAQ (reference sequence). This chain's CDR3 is CASTGRRDSPLHF. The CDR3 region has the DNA TGTGCCAGCACGGGACGACGGGATTCACCCCTCCACTTT.

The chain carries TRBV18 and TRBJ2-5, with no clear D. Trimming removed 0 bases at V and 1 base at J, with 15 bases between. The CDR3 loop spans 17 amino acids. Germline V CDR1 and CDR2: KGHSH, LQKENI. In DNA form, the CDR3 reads TGTGCCAGCTCACCACCGCTTCCGGCAGACCGCCAAGAGACCCAGTACTTC. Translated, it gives CASSPPLPADRQETQYF.

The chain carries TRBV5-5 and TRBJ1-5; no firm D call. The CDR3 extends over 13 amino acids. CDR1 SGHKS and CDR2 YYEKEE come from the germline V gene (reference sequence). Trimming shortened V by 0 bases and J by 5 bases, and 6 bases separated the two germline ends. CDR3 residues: CASSLVEDQPQHF. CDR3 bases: TGTGCCAGCAGCTTGGTAGAGGATCAGCCCCAGCATTTT.

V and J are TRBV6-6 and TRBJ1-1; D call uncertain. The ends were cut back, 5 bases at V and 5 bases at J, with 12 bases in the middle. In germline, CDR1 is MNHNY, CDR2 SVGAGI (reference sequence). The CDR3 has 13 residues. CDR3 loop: CASSQSVWTEAFF. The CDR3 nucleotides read TGTGCCAGCAGTCAATCTGTATGGACTGAAGCTTTCTTT.

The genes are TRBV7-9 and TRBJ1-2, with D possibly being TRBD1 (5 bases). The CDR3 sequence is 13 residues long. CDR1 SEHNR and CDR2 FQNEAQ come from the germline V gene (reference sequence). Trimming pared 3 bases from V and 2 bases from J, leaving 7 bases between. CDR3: CASSFGTNYGYTF. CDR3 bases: TGTGCCAGCAGCTTCGGGACGAACTATGGCTACACCTTC.

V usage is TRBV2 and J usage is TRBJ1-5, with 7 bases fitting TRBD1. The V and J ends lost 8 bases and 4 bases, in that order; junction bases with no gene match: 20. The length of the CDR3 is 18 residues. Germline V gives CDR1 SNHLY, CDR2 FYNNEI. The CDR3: CASGLAGGLLLGNQPQHF. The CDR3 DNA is TGTGCCAGCGGGCTGGCAGGGGGTTTACTTCTAGGGAATCAGCCCCAGCATTTT.

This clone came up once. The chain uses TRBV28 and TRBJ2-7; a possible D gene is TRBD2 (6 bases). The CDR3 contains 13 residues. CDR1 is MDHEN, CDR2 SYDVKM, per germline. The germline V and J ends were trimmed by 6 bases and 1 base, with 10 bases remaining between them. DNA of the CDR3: TGTGCCAGCAGCTATGGGACTTCCTACGAGCAGTACGTC. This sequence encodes CASSYGTSYEQYV.